This T cell receptor beta chain was sequenced in a study of high-grade serous ovarian cancer treatment subgroups. Study-wide context: Mean per sample: approximately 13,000 reads, 6,000 to 8,000 unique TCR beta rearrangements.

Study-level points and caveats: The analyses considered CDR3 and ignored CDR1 and CDR2. These tumor repertoires lack spatial information from bulk sequencing. Same-patient tumor repertoires overlapped at roughly 0.1 to 0.79; different patients barely overlapped.

V shed 4 bases and J shed 5 bases, with 12 bases lying between them. Germline CDR1 SGHDT, CDR2 YYEEEE. This CDR3 is 13 amino acids long. A word on this clone: Its antigen remains unknown.

The tumor samples were collected prior to definitive surgery or chemotherapy. Only in-frame clones appear in the TCRdb table, and some are missing; sequencing was by immunoSEQ multiplex PCR. The table includes around 20,000 clones, approximately 72% detected once. The sample was tumor tissue. J is TRBJ1-1 and V is TRBV5-6; possibly TRBD1 for D (5 bases). The clonotype comes from a human donor with high-grade serous ovarian cancer. CDR3 residues: CASSLRVRTEAFF. CDR3 DNA sequence: TGTGCCAGCAGCCTCAGGGTGAGGACTGAAGCTTTCTTT.